This TCR beta chain stems from a study of OX40 agonist ivuxolimab in advanced cancers. Overall study context: The drug used for patients, ivuxolimab, was an agonistic anti-OX40 (CD134) antibody. Aged about 23 to 90 with a mean of 60 years, they were around 83% male. Study findings and constraints: Blood T cells, both CD4+ and CD8+, expanded clonally by week 6 at 0.1 to 3.0 mg/kg.

TCRdb's copy holds only in-frame clones and misses some; the assay was immunoSEQ multiplex PCR. Of 75,000 to 100,000 clones in the sample, around 87% were seen once. The germline V gene has CDR1 MNHEY and CDR2 SVGAGI. The V end lost 2 bases, the J end lost 0 bases, and 4 bases lay between the germline ends. The CDR3 spans 13 residues. For this clone: No antigen is known for it.

The chain is built from TRBV6-5 and TRBJ1-1; D remains unclear. The receptor's source is an adult with an advanced solid tumor such as melanoma, head and neck, liver or kidney cancer. The sample was CD4+ or CD8+ T cells sorted from blood, taken in a trial of the OX40 agonist ivuxolimab. The CDR3: CASSYRLNTEAFF. The CDR3 nucleotides read TGTGCCAGCAGTTACCGATTGAACACTGAAGCTTTCTTT.